One T cell receptor beta chain is described in this entry. No cognate antigen has been identified for it. No base-level quality is on record; no much larger clone is a single base apart. TCRbeta CDR3 regions were amplified from genomic DNA using the immunoSEQ Assay, a bias-controlled multiplex PCR. The original methods were these. Nucleated cell counts per sample were estimated from amplification of reference gene primers within the assay. To quantify the absolute abundance of each unique TCRbeta CDR3 rearrangement, sequence reads were collapsed and filtered. For each sample, productive Simpson clonality was calculated by taking the square root of Simpson's diversity index across productive rearrangements. This is the immuneACCESS table as TCRdb keeps it, with only in-frame sequences that have V and J called. A part of the clones is gone; compared with another copy, unresolved V genes explain less than half, and the rest is unexplained. The V and J calls and clone size are taken from that table; D and trimming were inferred from the DNA. In all, the sample holds tens of thousands of clones, and more than 80% of those were seen once. The top ten constitute 25% to 35% of the sample.

This sample was taken from a study of blood T cell repertoires in COVID-19 (dated by TCRdb to 2020 to 2021). About the study as a whole: The collaborator samples originated in the United States, Italy and Spain and spanned the acute and convalescent phases of COVID-19. The material from the prospective study consisted of cDNA or gDNA derived from T cells, B-cell-depleted T cells, or PBMCs. Subjects who had been exposed to COVID-19, were actively infected with it, or had recovered from it provided the deeply sampled blood TCRbeta repertoires that made up the dataset. The repertoires were released in a freely available public database intended as a resource for research on the immune response to SARS-CoV-2. Samples came from the ongoing ImmuneRACE study (first 160 participants) plus 1,254 subjects from 6 global collaborators. Sample metadata almost always included a de-identified subject ID, COVID-19 status, age in years and sex. Where available, HLA class I and class II types were taken from metadata supplied by the sample provider and were not determined by assay-based typing.

The collaborating institutions used their own protocols to collect whole blood in K2EDTA tubes. For TCRbeta analysis, collaborators shipped samples in one of three forms: frozen whole blood, isolated PBMCs, or DNA extracted from either of those sample types. The research as a whole found: The amount of clinical and demographic metadata varied by source and participant and was provided uncurated.

The CDR3 has 13 amino acids, counting the end cysteine and phenylalanine. Only the CDR3 DNA is retained, 39 bases long and in frame from the first base. V is pruned by 3 bases and J by 8 bases, leaving 4 bases of the junction without a gene match. The germline V gene (reference sequence) supplies CDR1 LGHDT and CDR2 YNNKEL. The V and J genes are TRBV3-1 (or the pseudogene TRBV3-2) and TRBJ2-1; TRBD2 agrees with 7 junctional bases. Specimen: peripheral blood. The clonotype comes from a man over 45 with active or convalescent COVID-19. The DNA is as follows: TGTGCCAGCAGCCAGGCAGCGGGATATGAGCAGTTCTTC. Its coded protein is CASSQAAGYEQFF.